The T cell receptor beta chain described here comes from a study of blood T cell repertoires in COVID-19. As for the study in general: Whether acute or convalescent, the COVID-19 samples came from the United States, Italy and Spain. From T cells, B-cell-depleted T cells, or PBMCs came the material, which was cDNA or gDNA.

Methods used by the authors: Amplification of reference gene primers was used by the study to estimate nucleated cell counts. Measured with immunoSEQ multiplex PCR; TCRdb has only the in-frame clones, and not every one. The D gene and trimming were derived from the DNA, and the V and J assignments and clone size from that table. The data contain around 150,000 clones, about 80% of them singletons. The CDR3 sequence is 14 residues long. CDR1 is SQVTM and CDR2 is ANQGSEA in the germline V gene. The trim removed 6 bases at V and 4 bases at J, leaving 4 bases unmatched. This clonotype was sampled from a woman older than 75 with acute or convalescent COVID-19. The specimen was peripheral blood. The chain employs TRBV29-1 and TRBJ2-3, with 13 bases aligning to TRBD2. The CDR3 sequence: CSVTSGRGSDTQYF. As DNA, the CDR3 is TGCAGCGTCACTAGCGGGAGGGGTTCAGATACGCAGTATTTT.